The source of this TCR beta chain is a study of blood T cell repertoires in COVID-19. Study-wide background: Spain, Italy and the United States supplied samples that represented acute and convalescent COVID-19.

Clones were read by immunoSEQ multiplex PCR, and TCRdb kept only the in-frame ones, dropping some. In the table there are more than 85,000 clones, about 89% of which are singletons. The CDR3 runs to 14 residues. CDR1 and CDR2 (germline): SQVTM, ANQGSEA. V shed 3 bases, J shed 3 bases, and the junction held 7 bases outside the gene matches. The chain carries TRBV29-1 and TRBJ2-7; TRBD1 matches 8 bases. The sequence was collected from a man between 60 and 70 years old with acute or convalescent COVID-19. Sample: peripheral blood. The CDR3 sequence is CSVDMDRVFYEQYV. The DNA for the CDR3 is TGCAGCGTTGATATGGACAGGGTGTTCTACGAGCAGTACGTC.